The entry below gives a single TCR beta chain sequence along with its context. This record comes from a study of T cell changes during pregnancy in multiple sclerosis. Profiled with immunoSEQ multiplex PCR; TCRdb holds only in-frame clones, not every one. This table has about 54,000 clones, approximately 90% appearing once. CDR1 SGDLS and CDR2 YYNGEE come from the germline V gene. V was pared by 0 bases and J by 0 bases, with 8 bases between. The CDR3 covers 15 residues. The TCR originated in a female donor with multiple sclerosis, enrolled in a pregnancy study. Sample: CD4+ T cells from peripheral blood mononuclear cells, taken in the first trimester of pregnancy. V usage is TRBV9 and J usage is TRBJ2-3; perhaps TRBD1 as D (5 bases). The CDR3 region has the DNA TGTGCCAGCAGCGTAGAGGGGCTTAGCACAGATACGCAGTATTTT. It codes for CASSVEGLSTDTQYF.